One sample yielded the 9 T cell receptor beta chains listed below, sequenced in a study of beta chain features in type 1 diabetes. Study-level results: Significant though moderate, a shortening of TCRB CDR3s appeared in all four CD4+ subsets of Type 1 diabetes patients.

Sequencing targeted expressed TCRB transcripts, as all isolated RNA had been reverse transcribed. Repertoires were generated with immunoSEQ multiplex PCR, while TCRdb's copy carries only in-frame clones and drops some. The table has some 250,000 clones, about 15% seen once; the top ten hold 0.019%. Their cognate antigens are unknown. Material: naive CD4+ T cells from blood. The receptors stem from a man aged 30-40 years with type 1 diabetes.

The V call is TRBV6-5, the J call TRBJ2-1; 9 nucleotides align to TRBD1. The CDR3 has 15 residues. V trimming: 4 bases; J trimming: 5 bases; junction bases outside the gene matches: 6. Germline loops: CDR1 MNHEY, CDR2 SVGAGI. The CDR3 here is CASSWSTGGNNEQFF. Here the CDR3 DNA reads TGTGCCAGCAGTTGGTCGACAGGGGGGAACAATGAGCAGTTCTTC.

This clone was seen only a few times. This chain joins TRBV29-1 and TRBJ1-1; tentative D call: TRBD1 (5 bases). The CDR3 sequence is 13 residues long. V lost 4 bases and J 7 bases, leaving 16 bases between the germline ends. From germline, CDR1 is SQVTM and CDR2 ANQGSEA. CDR3 residues: CSVAEGMAGEAFF. CDR3 sequence (DNA): TGCAGCGTTGCGGAGGGGATGGCAGGTGAAGCTTTCTTT.

The rearrangement joins TRBV7-2 to TRBJ1-6; D not certain. The CDR3 length is 14 residues. Germline V lookup: CDR1 SGHTA, CDR2 FQGNSA. The V end was cut by 3 bases, the J end by 7 bases, with 10 bases between. CDR3 protein: CASSLAFGNSPLHF. The CDR3 DNA is TGTGCCAGCAGCTTGGCTTTCGGGAATTCACCCCTCCACTTT. The whole variable domain, remainder taken from reference TRBV7-2 and TRBJ1-6, is GAGVSQSPSNKVTEKGKDVELRCDPISGHTALYWYRQSLGQGLEFLIYFQGNSAPDKSGLPSDRFSAERTGGSVSTLTIQRTQQEDSAVYLCASSLAFGNSPLHFGNGTRLTVT.

This chain joins TRBV29-1 and TRBJ2-1; weak D call: TRBD1 (5 bases). The CDR3 spans 14 residues. From germline, CDR1 is SQVTM and CDR2 ANQGSEA. Trimming cost V 7 bases and J 2 bases, with 15 bases left between them. For the CDR3, the DNA is TGCAGCGGGCGTAGGGGCGCTGCCTACAATGAGCAGTTCTTC. Protein product: CSGRRGAAYNEQFF.

This clone was seen a few times. The chain carries TRBV2 and TRBJ2-3; perhaps TRBD2 as D (6 bases). The CDR3 sequence is 11 residues long. Per the germline V gene, CDR1 is SNHLY and CDR2 is FYNNEI. V was trimmed by 6 bases and J by 6 bases, leaving 7 bases between them. CDR3 bases: TGTGCCAGCAGCGGAGGGGATACGCAGTATTTT. Amino acid sequence: CASSGGDTQYF. The variable domain in full, completed from reference TRBV2 and TRBJ2-3, reads EPEVTQTPSHQVTQMGQEVILRCVPISNHLYFYWYRQILGQKVEFLVSFYNNEISEKSEIFDDQFSVERPDGSNFTLKIRSTKLEDSAMYFCASSGGDTQYFGPGTRLTVL.

This clone was detected only a few times. This sequence joins TRBV20-1 and TRBJ2-5, with D unresolved. Trimming pared 5 bases from V and 2 bases from J, leaving 6 bases between. CDR1 is DFQATT and CDR2 is SNEGSKA in the germline V gene (reference sequence). The CDR3 consists of 11 residues. The CDR3 loop is CSALRQETQYF. The CDR3, as DNA: TGCAGTGCTTTGAGGCAAGAGACCCAGTACTTC.

This clone was seen a handful of times. This chain joins TRBV7-2 and TRBJ2-5, with 9 bases identical to TRBD2. Germline V lookup: CDR1 SGHTA, CDR2 FQGNSA. J was trimmed by 5 bases and V by 2 bases; bases with no gene match: 3. The CDR3 loop spans 14 amino acids. For the CDR3, the DNA is TGTGCCAGCAGCTTAAGCGGGAGGACCGAGACCCAGTACTTC. Its translation is CASSLSGRTETQYF.

J is TRBJ2-5 and V is TRBV2; 7 bases fit TRBD1. The V gene end was trimmed by 8 bases and the J gene end by 5 bases; junction bases not matched to a gene: 5. The CDR3 spans 12 residues. Germline V lookup: CDR1 SNHLY, CDR2 FYNNEI. CDR3 amino acids: CASGQVRETQYF. The CDR3, as DNA: TGTGCCAGCGGACAGGTCAGGGAGACCCAGTACTTC.

This chain connects TRBV15 to TRBJ2-7; D perhaps matches TRBD1 (7 bases). This CDR3 comprises 15 residues. Trimming took off 1 base at V and 1 base at J, with 11 bases between the two ends. Per the germline V gene, CDR1 is LNHNV and CDR2 is YYDKDF (reference sequence). Here the CDR3 reads CATSRGGDRSYEQYF. The CDR3 DNA is TGTGCCACCAGCAGAGGCGGGGACAGATCCTACGAGCAGTACTTC. Full variable domain (rest looked up from reference TRBV15 and TRBJ2-7): DAMVIQNPRYQVTQFGKPVTLSCSQTLNHNVMYWYQQKSSQAPKLLFHYYDKDFNNEADTPDNFQSRRPNTSFCFLDIRSPGLGDTAMYLCATSRGGDRSYEQYFGPGTRLTVT.